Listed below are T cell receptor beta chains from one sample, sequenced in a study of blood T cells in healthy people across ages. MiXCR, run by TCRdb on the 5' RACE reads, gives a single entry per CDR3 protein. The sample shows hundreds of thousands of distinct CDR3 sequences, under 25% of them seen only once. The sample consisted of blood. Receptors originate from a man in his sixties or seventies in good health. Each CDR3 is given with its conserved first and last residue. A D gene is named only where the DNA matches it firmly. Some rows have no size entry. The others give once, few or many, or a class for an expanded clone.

CDR3nt: TGTGCCAGCAGACCGCCAGGCAGCACAGATACGCAGTATTTT
CDR3aa: CASRPPGSTDTQYF
j_gene: TRBJ2-3
abundance: few
d_gene: .
v_gene: TRBV6-5

CDR3nt: TGTGCCAGCAGCTTAGATCGCTACTACGAGCAGTACTTC
CDR3aa: CASSLDRYYEQYF
j_gene: TRBJ2-7
abundance: .
d_gene: .
v_gene: TRBV11-2

CDR3nt: TGCAGTGCTAGAGATGCTGCGGGAAGGGAGACCCAGTACTTC
CDR3aa: CSARDAAGRETQYF
j_gene: TRBJ2-5
abundance: .
d_gene: .
v_gene: TRBV20-1

CDR3nt: TGCAGCGTCGTGGGGACAGAGGTGGAGACCCAGTACTTC
CDR3aa: CSVVGTEVETQYF
j_gene: TRBJ2-5
abundance: many
d_gene: TRBD1
v_gene: TRBV29-1

CDR3nt: TGCAGCGTTGGCGGGACAGAGGGAGGGGTGATGGACACTGAAGCTTTCTTT
CDR3aa: CSVGGTEGGVMDTEAFF
j_gene: TRBJ1-1
abundance: .
d_gene: TRBD1
v_gene: TRBV29-1

CDR3nt: TGCGCCAGCAGCTTGGGCTGGGACAAACCCTACGAGCAGTACTTC
CDR3aa: CASSLGWDKPYEQYF
j_gene: TRBJ2-7
abundance: few
d_gene: .
v_gene: TRBV5-1

CDR3nt: TGTGCCAGCAGCCCACCGGACAGGGGACGAACGTACTTC
CDR3aa: CASSPPDRGRTYF
j_gene: TRBJ2-7
abundance: many
d_gene: TRBD1
v_gene: TRBV7-9

CDR3nt: TGCAGTGCTAGAGTCCCGGGGCACTCTGGGGCCAACGTCCCGACTTTC
CDR3aa: CSARVPGHSGANVPTF
j_gene: TRBJ2-6
abundance: .
d_gene: .
v_gene: TRBV20-1

CDR3nt: TGCAGCGTTGGGGAGGGGTCCCCGGACAATGAGCAGTTCTTC
CDR3aa: CSVGEGSPDNEQFF
j_gene: TRBJ2-1
abundance: few
d_gene: TRBD2
v_gene: TRBV29-1

CDR3nt: TGTGCCAGCTCACCACGGCATGGGGATACGCAGTATTTT
CDR3aa: CASSPRHGDTQYF
j_gene: TRBJ2-3
abundance: few
d_gene: .
v_gene: TRBV18

CDR3nt: TGCGCCAGCGGACACGGCGACGAGCAGTACTTC
CDR3aa: CASGHGDEQYF
j_gene: TRBJ2-7
abundance: .
d_gene: .
v_gene: TRBV5-1

CDR3nt: TGTGCCAGTAGTCCCCGGCCCCCTGGGACCTCCTACAATGAGCAGTTCTTC
CDR3aa: CASSPRPPGTSYNEQFF
j_gene: TRBJ2-1
abundance: .
d_gene: .
v_gene: TRBV19

CDR3nt: TGTGCCAGCAGCTCAGTCATGAATACACAAGAGACCCAGTACTTC
CDR3aa: CASSSVMNTQETQYF
j_gene: TRBJ2-5
abundance: many
d_gene: .
v_gene: TRBV11-2

CDR3nt: TGTGCCAGCAGCTTAGGAGTACGAGCGCAGTACTTC
CDR3aa: CASSLGVRAQYF
j_gene: TRBJ2-5
abundance: .
d_gene: .
v_gene: TRBV7-2

CDR3nt: TGTGCCAGCAGCTTAGCCTCTTCCCTAGCGGGAGTCACCTACGAGCAGTACTTC
CDR3aa: CASSLASSLAGVTYEQYF
j_gene: TRBJ2-7
abundance: few
d_gene: TRBD2
v_gene: TRBV7-2

CDR3nt: TGCGCCAGCAGCTTTACTGGACAGGCAAAGGGTGAAAAACTGTTTTTT
CDR3aa: CASSFTGQAKGEKLFF
j_gene: TRBJ1-4
abundance: .
d_gene: TRBD1
v_gene: TRBV5-1

CDR3nt: TGTGCCAGCAGCCGGGATACTAATGAAAAACTGTTTTTT
CDR3aa: CASSRDTNEKLFF
j_gene: TRBJ1-4
abundance: .
d_gene: .
v_gene: TRBV2

CDR3nt: TGTGCCAGCAGCTTAAGCGACAAACAGCCCCAGCATTTT
CDR3aa: CASSLSDKQPQHF
j_gene: TRBJ1-5
abundance: .
d_gene: .
v_gene: TRBV7-2

CDR3nt: TGTGCCAGCAGCCAAGGTTCGGGGGCTTACTACGAGCAGTACTTC
CDR3aa: CASSQGSGAYYEQYF
j_gene: TRBJ2-7
abundance: .
d_gene: .
v_gene: TRBV14

CDR3nt: TGCAGTGCTAGGACTAGCGGGATTAGAGATACGCAGTATTTT
CDR3aa: CSARTSGIRDTQYF
j_gene: TRBJ2-3
abundance: .
d_gene: TRBD2
v_gene: TRBV20-1

CDR3nt: TGCGCCAGCAGCTTTGGGACTAGCGGCACAGATACGCAGTATTTT
CDR3aa: CASSFGTSGTDTQYF
j_gene: TRBJ2-3
abundance: few
d_gene: TRBD2
v_gene: TRBV5-1

CDR3nt: TGCAGCGGGGGGGCAGGGCAAGAGACCCAGTACTTC
CDR3aa: CSGGAGQETQYF
j_gene: TRBJ2-5
abundance: few
d_gene: .
v_gene: TRBV29-1

CDR3nt: TGTGCCAGCAGCTTAATGGGCGGACAGGTGGTTGGAGAGACCCAGTACTTC
CDR3aa: CASSLMGGQVVGETQYF
j_gene: TRBJ2-5
abundance: many
d_gene: TRBD1
v_gene: TRBV7-3

CDR3nt: TGTGCCAGCAGTGAGGTCATGGGGGGGGGCGACGTCCTGACTTTC
CDR3aa: CASSEVMGGGDVLTF
j_gene: TRBJ2-6
abundance: few
d_gene: .
v_gene: TRBV2

CDR3nt: TGTGCCAGCAGTGAATTCGGGGGGCCAACCACCTACGAGCAGTACTTC
CDR3aa: CASSEFGGPTTYEQYF
j_gene: TRBJ2-7
abundance: few
d_gene: .
v_gene: TRBV6-1

CDR3nt: TGTGCCAGCAGCTTATTGGGCTTTAACACTGAAGCTTTCTTT
CDR3aa: CASSLLGFNTEAFF
j_gene: TRBJ1-1
abundance: .
d_gene: .
v_gene: TRBV7-9

CDR3nt: TGCAGTGCTGCCAGCGGGATGACCTACAATGAGCAGTTCTTC
CDR3aa: CSAASGMTYNEQFF
j_gene: TRBJ2-1
abundance: .
d_gene: TRBD2
v_gene: TRBV20-1

CDR3nt: TGTGCCAGCAGTGACGGACGCGGGCACAATGAGCAGTTCTTC
CDR3aa: CASSDGRGHNEQFF
j_gene: TRBJ2-1
abundance: .
d_gene: .
v_gene: TRBV2

CDR3nt: TGTGCCAGCAGCTTACGATTTAGCGGGAGTCCGTACAATGAGCAGTTCTTC
CDR3aa: CASSLRFSGSPYNEQFF
j_gene: TRBJ2-1
abundance: many
d_gene: TRBD2
v_gene: TRBV7-8

CDR3nt: TGTGCCAGCAGCATTAGCGGACGTGAGGGAGAGACCCAGTACTTC
CDR3aa: CASSISGREGETQYF
j_gene: TRBJ2-5
abundance: .
d_gene: .
v_gene: TRBV7-9

CDR3nt: TGTGCCAGCAGCTTAGTACTCACACACCTTAGCTCCTACAATGAGCAGTTCTTC
CDR3aa: CASSLVLTHLSSYNEQFF
j_gene: TRBJ2-1
abundance: many
d_gene: .
v_gene: TRBV7-2

CDR3nt: TGCAGTGTCCGGGGGACAGAGGATATCATGAGAGCCAACGTCCTGACTTTC
CDR3aa: CSVRGTEDIMRANVLTF
j_gene: TRBJ2-6
abundance: .
d_gene: .
v_gene: TRBV20-1

CDR3nt: TGTGCCAGCAGCAATTTAGCGGGAGAGTACGAGCAGTACTTC
CDR3aa: CASSNLAGEYEQYF
j_gene: TRBJ2-7
abundance: .
d_gene: TRBD2
v_gene: TRBV5-4

CDR3nt: TGTGCCACCAGTGGACTGGACACCGGGACTAGCAACTACAATGAGCAGTTCTTC
CDR3aa: CATSGLDTGTSNYNEQFF
j_gene: TRBJ2-1
abundance: .
d_gene: TRBD2
v_gene: TRBV24-1

CDR3nt: TGTGCCAGCAGTGTACAGACAAAAGAGACCCAGTACTTC
CDR3aa: CASSVQTKETQYF
j_gene: TRBJ2-5
abundance: .
d_gene: .
v_gene: TRBV25-1

CDR3nt: TGTGCCAGCAGTCCCCTAGCGGGAGGGTACTCCGAGCAGTACTTC
CDR3aa: CASSPLAGGYSEQYF
j_gene: TRBJ2-7
abundance: .
d_gene: TRBD2
v_gene: TRBV12-3/TRBV12-4

CDR3nt: TGTGCTAGTGGTCCCGGGACTAGCGGGACTACCTACAATGAGCAGTTCTTC
CDR3aa: CASGPGTSGTTYNEQFF
j_gene: TRBJ2-1
abundance: .
d_gene: TRBD2
v_gene: TRBV12-5

CDR3nt: TGTGCCAGCAGCTTAGGGGGCGTTGGCGAGCAGTACTTC
CDR3aa: CASSLGGVGEQYF
j_gene: TRBJ2-7
abundance: few
d_gene: .
v_gene: TRBV11-2

CDR3nt: TGTGCCAGCAATCCTGGACAGGGTTACAGCTCCTACAATGAGCGGTTCTTC
CDR3aa: CASNPGQGYSSYNERFF
j_gene: TRBJ2-1
abundance: few
d_gene: TRBD1
v_gene: TRBV27

CDR3nt: TGCGCCAGCAGCGAGCAAAACTATGGCTACACCTTC
CDR3aa: CASSEQNYGYTF
j_gene: TRBJ1-2
abundance: many
d_gene: .
v_gene: TRBV5-1

CDR3nt: TGTGCCAGCAGTTACGGGCGGATCCAAAACACTGAAGCTTTCTTT
CDR3aa: CASSYGRIQNTEAFF
j_gene: TRBJ1-1
abundance: once
d_gene: .
v_gene: TRBV6-5

CDR3nt: TGTGCCACCAGCAGAGATCCAGGCCATTATGGCTACACCTTC
CDR3aa: CATSRDPGHYGYTF
j_gene: TRBJ1-2
abundance: .
d_gene: .
v_gene: TRBV15

CDR3nt: TGTGCCAGCAGTGCTCCGGGACTAGCAAACAATGAGCAGTTCTTC
CDR3aa: CASSAPGLANNEQFF
j_gene: TRBJ2-1
abundance: few
d_gene: TRBD2
v_gene: TRBV28

CDR3nt: TGTGCCAGCAGCCCGGTCGGGGACTACGAGCAGTACTTC
CDR3aa: CASSPVGDYEQYF
j_gene: TRBJ2-7
abundance: .
d_gene: .
v_gene: TRBV21-1

CDR3nt: TGCAGTGCGAAAGGACTAGCGGAGAACAATGAGCAGTTCTTC
CDR3aa: CSAKGLAENNEQFF
j_gene: TRBJ2-1
abundance: .
d_gene: TRBD2
v_gene: TRBV20-1